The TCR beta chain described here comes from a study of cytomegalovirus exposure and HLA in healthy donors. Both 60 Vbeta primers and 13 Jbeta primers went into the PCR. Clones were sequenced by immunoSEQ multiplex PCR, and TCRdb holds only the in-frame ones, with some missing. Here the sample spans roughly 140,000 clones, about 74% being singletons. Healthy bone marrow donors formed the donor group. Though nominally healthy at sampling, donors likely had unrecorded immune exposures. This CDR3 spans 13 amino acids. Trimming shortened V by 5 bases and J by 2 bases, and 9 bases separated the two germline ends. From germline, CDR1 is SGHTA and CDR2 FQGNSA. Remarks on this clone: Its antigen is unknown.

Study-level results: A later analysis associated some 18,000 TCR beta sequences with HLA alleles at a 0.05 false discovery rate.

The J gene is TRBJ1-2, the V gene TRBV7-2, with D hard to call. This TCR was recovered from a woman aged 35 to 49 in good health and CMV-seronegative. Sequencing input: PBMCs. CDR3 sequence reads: CASSRTQNYGYTF. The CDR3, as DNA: TGTGCCAGCAGCAGAACACAGAACTATGGCTACACCTTC.